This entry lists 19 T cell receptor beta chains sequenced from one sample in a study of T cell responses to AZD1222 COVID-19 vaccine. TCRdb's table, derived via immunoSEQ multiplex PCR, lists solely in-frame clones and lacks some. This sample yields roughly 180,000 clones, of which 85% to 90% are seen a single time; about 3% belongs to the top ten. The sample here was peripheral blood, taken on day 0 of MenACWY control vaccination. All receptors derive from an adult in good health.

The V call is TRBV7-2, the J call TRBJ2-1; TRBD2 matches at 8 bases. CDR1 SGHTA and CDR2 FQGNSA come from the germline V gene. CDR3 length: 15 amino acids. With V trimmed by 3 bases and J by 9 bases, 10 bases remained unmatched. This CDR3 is CASSLSGGLQGEQFF. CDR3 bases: TGTGCCAGCAGCTTGAGCGGGGGCTTACAAGGTGAGCAGTTCTTC.

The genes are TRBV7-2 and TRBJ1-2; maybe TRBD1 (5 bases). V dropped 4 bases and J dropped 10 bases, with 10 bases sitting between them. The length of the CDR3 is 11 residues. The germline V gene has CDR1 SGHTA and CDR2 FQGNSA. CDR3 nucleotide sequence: TGTGCCAGCAGCTACGGAGGGGACTACACCTTC. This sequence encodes CASSYGGDYTF.

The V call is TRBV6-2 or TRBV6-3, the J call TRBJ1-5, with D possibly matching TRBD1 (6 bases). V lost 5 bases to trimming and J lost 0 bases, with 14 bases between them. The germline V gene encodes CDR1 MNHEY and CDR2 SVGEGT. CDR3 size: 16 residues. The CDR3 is CASSPPGQYSNQPQHF. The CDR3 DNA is TGTGCCAGCAGTCCCCCGGGACAATATAGCAATCAGCCCCAGCATTTT.

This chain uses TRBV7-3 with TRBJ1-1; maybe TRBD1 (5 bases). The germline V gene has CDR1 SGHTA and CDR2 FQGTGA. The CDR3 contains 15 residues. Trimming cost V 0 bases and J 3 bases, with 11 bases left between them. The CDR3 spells CASSLTGRADTEAFF. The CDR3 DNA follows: TGTGCCAGCAGCTTAACGGGCAGGGCGGACACTGAAGCTTTCTTT.

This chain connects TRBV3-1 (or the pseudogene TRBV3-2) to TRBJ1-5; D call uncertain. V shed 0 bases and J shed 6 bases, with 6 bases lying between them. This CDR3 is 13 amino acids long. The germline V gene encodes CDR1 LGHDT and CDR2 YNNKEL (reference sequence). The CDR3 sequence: CASSQDVAQPQHF. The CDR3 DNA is TGTGCCAGCAGCCAAGATGTGGCTCAGCCCCAGCATTTT.

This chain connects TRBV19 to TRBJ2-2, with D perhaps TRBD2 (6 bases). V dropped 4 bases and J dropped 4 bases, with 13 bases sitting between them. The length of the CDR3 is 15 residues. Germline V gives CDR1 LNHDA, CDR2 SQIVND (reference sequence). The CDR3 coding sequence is TGTGCCAGTAGTACGCGGGGCAGCTTCACCGGGGAGCTGTTTTTT. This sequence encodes CASSTRGSFTGELFF.

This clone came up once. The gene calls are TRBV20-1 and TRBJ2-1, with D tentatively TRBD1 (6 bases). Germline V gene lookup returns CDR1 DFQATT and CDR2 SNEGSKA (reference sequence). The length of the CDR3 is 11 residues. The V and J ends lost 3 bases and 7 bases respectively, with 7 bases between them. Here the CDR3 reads CSARRGNEQFF. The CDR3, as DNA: TGCAGTGCTAGGAGGGGGAATGAGCAGTTCTTC.

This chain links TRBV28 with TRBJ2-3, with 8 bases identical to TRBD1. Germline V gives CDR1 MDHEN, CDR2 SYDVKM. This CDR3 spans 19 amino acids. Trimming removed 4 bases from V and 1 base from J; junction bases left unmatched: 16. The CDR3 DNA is TGTGCCAGCAGTTCAGTCCGGACAGGGCAGGTTTATGGCACAGATACGCAGTATTTT. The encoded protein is CASSSVRTGQVYGTDTQYF.

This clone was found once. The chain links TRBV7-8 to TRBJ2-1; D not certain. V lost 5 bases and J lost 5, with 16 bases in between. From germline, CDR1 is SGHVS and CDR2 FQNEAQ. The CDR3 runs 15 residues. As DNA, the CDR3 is TGTGCCAGCAGCCAACAGATTCTGGGGAACAATGAGCAGTTCTTC. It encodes CASSQQILGNNEQFF.

The CDR3 DNA reads as TGTGCCAGCAGCCAAGATAGCGGTAACACCGGGGAGCTGTTTTTT. Encoded protein: CASSQDSGNTGELFF. The chain links TRBV4-2 to TRBJ2-2, with TRBD2 as a possible D gene (6 bases). The V end was cut by 0 bases, the J end by 2 bases, with 7 bases between. This CDR3 has 15 residues. Germline CDR1 LGHNA, CDR2 YNFKEQ.

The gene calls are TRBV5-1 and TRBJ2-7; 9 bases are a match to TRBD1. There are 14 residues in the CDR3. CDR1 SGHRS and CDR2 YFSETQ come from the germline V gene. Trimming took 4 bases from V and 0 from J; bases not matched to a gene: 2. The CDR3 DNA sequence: TGCGCCAGCAGCCGGGGACAGGGCTCCTACGAGCAGTACTTC. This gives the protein CASSRGQGSYEQYF.

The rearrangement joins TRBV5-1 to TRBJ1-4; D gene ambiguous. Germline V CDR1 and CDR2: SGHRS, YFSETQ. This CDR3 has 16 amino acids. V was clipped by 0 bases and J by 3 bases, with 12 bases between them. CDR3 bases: TGCGCCAGCAGCTTGGGTCCTAGGGTGGCTAATGAAAAACTGTTTTTT. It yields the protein CASSLGPRVANEKLFF.

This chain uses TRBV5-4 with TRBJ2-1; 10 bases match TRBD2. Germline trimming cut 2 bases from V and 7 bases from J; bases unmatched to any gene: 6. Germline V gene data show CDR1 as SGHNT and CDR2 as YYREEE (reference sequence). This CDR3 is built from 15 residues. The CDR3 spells CASSLPTSGINEQFF. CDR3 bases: TGTGCCAGCAGCTTACCAACTAGCGGGATAAATGAGCAGTTCTTC.

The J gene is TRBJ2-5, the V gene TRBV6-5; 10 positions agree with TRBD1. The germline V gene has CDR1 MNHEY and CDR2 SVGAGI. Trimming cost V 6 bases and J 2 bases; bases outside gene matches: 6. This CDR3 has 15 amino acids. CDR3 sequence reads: CASRIRDRGQETQYF. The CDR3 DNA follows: TGTGCCAGCAGAATTAGGGACAGGGGACAAGAGACCCAGTACTTC.

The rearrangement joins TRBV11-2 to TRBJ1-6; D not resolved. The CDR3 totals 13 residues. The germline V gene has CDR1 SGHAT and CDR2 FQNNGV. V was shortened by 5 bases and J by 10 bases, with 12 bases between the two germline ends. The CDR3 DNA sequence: TGTGCCAGCAGCGCAGCCGGGGAGTCACCCCTCCACTTT. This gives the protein CASSAAGESPLHF.

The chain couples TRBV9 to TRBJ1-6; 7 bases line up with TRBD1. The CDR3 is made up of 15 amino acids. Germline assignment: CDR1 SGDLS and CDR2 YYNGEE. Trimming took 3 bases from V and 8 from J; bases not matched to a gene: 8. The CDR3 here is CASSETGSADSPLHF. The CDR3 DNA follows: TGTGCCAGCAGCGAGACAGGGTCGGCGGATTCACCCCTCCACTTT.

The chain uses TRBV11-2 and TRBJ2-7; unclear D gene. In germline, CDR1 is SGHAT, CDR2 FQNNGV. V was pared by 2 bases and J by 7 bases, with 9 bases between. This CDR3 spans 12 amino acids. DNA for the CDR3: TGTGCCAGCAGCTTACTCCTGGGGGAGCAGTACTTC. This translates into CASSLLLGEQYF. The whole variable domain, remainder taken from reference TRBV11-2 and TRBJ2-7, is EAGVAQSPRYKIIEKRQSVAFWCNPISGHATLYWYQQILGQGPKLLIQFQNNGVVDDSQLPKDRFSAERLKGVDSTLKIQPAKLEDSAVYLCASSLLLGEQYFGPGTRLTVT.

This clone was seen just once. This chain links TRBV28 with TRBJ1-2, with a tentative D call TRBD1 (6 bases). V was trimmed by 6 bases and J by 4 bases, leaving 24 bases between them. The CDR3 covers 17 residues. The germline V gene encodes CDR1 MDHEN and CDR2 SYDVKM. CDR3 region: CASRLWAPRLTGYGYTF. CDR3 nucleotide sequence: TGTGCCAGCAGGCTATGGGCCCCGCGTCTGACAGGCTATGGCTACACCTTC.

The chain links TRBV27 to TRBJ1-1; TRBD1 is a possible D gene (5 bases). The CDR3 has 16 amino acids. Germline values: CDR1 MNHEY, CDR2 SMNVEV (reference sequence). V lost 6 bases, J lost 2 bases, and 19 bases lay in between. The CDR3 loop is CASRPWGGTANTEAFF. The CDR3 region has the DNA TGTGCCAGCAGACCCTGGGGGGGGACGGCAAACACTGAAGCTTTCTTT.